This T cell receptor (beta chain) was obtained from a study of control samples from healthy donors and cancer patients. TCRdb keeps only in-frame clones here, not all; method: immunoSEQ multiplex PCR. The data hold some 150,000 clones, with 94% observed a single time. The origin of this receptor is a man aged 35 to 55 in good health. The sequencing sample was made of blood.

The CDR3 nucleotides are TGTGCCAGCAGCTTAAACAGGGGGTACGAGCAGTACTTC. This codes for CASSLNRGYEQYF. The rearrangement joins TRBV7-2 to TRBJ2-7; 8 bases are shared with TRBD1. The CDR3 is made up of 13 amino acids. V trimming: 2 bases; J trimming: 4 bases; junction bases outside the gene matches: 1. Germline CDR1 reads SGHTA; CDR2 reads FQGNSA.